This T cell receptor (beta chain) came from a study of CD8 T cells in ankylosing spondylitis. Germline V gene lookup returns CDR1 SGHRS and CDR2 YFSETQ. V shed 0 bases and J shed 2 bases, with 12 bases lying between them. CDR3 length equals 15 residues. TCRdb independently ran MiXCR on the 5' RACE reads; one entry per CDR3 protein. The sample holds about 130,000 distinct CDR3 sequences; about 6.4% are singletons and the top ten take 9.5% to 15%. This clonotype appeared many times. The source material was blood, either unsorted or a sorted T cell fraction (not recorded which). The V call is TRBV5-1, the J call TRBJ2-7, with no clear D. The clonotype comes from a male donor with ankylosing spondylitis or in good health (not recorded which). This CDR3 reads CASSLGPAPAYEQYF. The CDR3 coding sequence is TGCGCCAGCAGCTTGGGGCCAGCCCCAGCCTACGAGCAGTACTTC.